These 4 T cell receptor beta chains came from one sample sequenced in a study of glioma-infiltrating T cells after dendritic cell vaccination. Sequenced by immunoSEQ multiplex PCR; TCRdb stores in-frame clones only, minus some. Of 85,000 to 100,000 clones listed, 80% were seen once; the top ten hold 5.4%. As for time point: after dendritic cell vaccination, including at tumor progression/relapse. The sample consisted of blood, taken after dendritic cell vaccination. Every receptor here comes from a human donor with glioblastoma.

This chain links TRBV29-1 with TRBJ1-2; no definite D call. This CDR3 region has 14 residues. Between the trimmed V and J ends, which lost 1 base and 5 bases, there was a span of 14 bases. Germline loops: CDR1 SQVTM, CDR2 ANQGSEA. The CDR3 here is CSVEVRETVYGYTF. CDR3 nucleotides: TGCAGCGTTGAAGTAAGGGAGACGGTTTATGGCTACACCTTC.

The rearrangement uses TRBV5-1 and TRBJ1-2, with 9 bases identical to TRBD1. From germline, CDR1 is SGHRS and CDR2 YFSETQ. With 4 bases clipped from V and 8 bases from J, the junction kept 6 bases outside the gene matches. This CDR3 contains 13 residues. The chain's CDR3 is CASSPGTGSGYTF. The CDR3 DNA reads TGCGCCAGCAGCCCCGGGACAGGGAGCGGCTACACCTTC. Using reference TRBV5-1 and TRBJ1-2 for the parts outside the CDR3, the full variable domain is KAGVTQTPRYLIKTRGQQVTLSCSPISGHRSVSWYQQTPGQGLQFLFEYFSETQRNKGNFPGRFSGRQFSNSRSEMNVSTLELGDSALYLCASSPGTGSGYTFGSGTRLTVV.

CDR3 in DNA: TGCGCCAGCAGCCCTACAGGGGTCAAAGAGACCCAGTACTTC. Protein: CASSPTGVKETQYF. This chain links TRBV5-1 with TRBJ2-5; 7 bases are shared with TRBD1. The ends lost 4 bases at V and 3 bases at J; junction bases unmatched: 6. Germline V gene sequence: CDR1 SGHRS, CDR2 YFSETQ. This CDR3 contains 14 residues. Drawing the rest from reference TRBV5-1 and TRBJ2-5, the complete variable domain is KAGVTQTPRYLIKTRGQQVTLSCSPISGHRSVSWYQQTPGQGLQFLFEYFSETQRNKGNFPGRFSGRQFSNSRSEMNVSTLELGDSALYLCASSPTGVKETQYFGPGTRLLVL.

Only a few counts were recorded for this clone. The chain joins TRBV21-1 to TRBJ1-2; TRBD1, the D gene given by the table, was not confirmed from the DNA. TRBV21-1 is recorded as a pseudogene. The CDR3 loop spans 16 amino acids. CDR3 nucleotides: TGTGCCAGCAGCAAAGCCGGCCTACAGGTCCTCTATGGCTACACCTTC. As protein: CASSKAGLQVLYGYTF.